Presented here are 8 T cell receptor beta chains from one specimen sequenced in a study of T cells in Graves' hyperthyroidism and ophthalmopathy. Amplification targeted TCR beta CDR3 regions from RNA transcripts. In the first-round RT-PCR of the TCR CDR3, the HTBI primer set was used. TCRdb ran MiXCR on the multiplex PCR reads and lists one entry per CDR3 protein. Here the sample spans fewer than 650,000 distinct CDR3 sequences, over 35% being singletons. The sequenced sample was peripheral blood or thyroid tissue (not recorded which). These receptors were obtained from an adult woman with Graves' disease, either hyperthyroidism or ophthalmopathy (not recorded which).

The chain has TRBV11-2 and TRBJ1-1; D is unclear. This CDR3 has 17 amino acids. CDR1 and CDR2 (germline): SGHAT, FQNNGV. Trimming shortened V by 4 bases and J by 0 bases, and 18 bases separated the two germline ends. As DNA, the CDR3 is TGTGCCAGCAGCTCTGGTCGCAGCATGGCGGTGAACACTGAAGCTTTCTTT. It codes for CASSSGRSMAVNTEAFF.

This clonotype has ten or more counts. The chain combines TRBV12-3 or TRBV12-4 with TRBJ2-7, with no clear D. The ends were cut back, 3 bases at V and 9 bases at J, with 15 bases in the middle. This CDR3 is built from 13 residues. The CDR3 loop is CASSLSPPRTQYF. DNA for the CDR3: TGTGCCAGCAGTTTGTCACCGCCAAGGACGCAGTACTTC.

The chain joins TRBV9 to TRBJ2-2, with 9 bases identical to TRBD1. The CDR3 contains 14 residues. Germline assignment: CDR1 SGDLS and CDR2 YYNGEE. With 2 bases clipped from V and 7 bases from J, the junction kept 3 bases outside the gene matches. The CDR3 loop is CASSVDRGIGELFF. CDR3 bases: TGTGCCAGCAGCGTGGACAGGGGTATCGGGGAGCTGTTTTTT. Using reference TRBV9 and TRBJ2-2 for the parts outside the CDR3, the full variable domain is DSGVTQTPKHLITATGQRVTLRCSPRSGDLSVYWYQQSLDQGLQFLIQYYNGEERAKGNILERFSAQQFPDLHSELNLSSLELGDSALYFCASSVDRGIGELFFGEGSRLTVL.

This clonotype has ten or more counts. The chain couples TRBV10-3 to TRBJ1-2; a weak D match, TRBD1 (6 bases). Trimming stripped 9 bases from V and 2 bases from J, with 13 bases between. Germline CDR1 is ENHRY and CDR2 is SYGVKD. The CDR3 has 13 residues. The CDR3, as DNA: TGTGCCATGGGGTCGGGGGCAAACTATGGCTACACCTTC. Its translation is CAMGSGANYGYTF.

Details on this clonotype: The conserved final phenylalanine or tryptophan is absent from the CDR3, which likely points to a read error. Because the CDR3's place on the DNA is in doubt, the DNA is left out and the CDR3 is given as listed by TCRdb. The V and J genes are TRBV7-2 and TRBJ2-5; TRBD1 was called by the table and not checked on the DNA. Germline loops: CDR1 SGHTA, CDR2 FQGNSA. The CDR3 has 9 residues if both end residues are counted. Here the CDR3 reads CASSLSRDD.

This chain connects TRBV20-1 to TRBJ2-5; D perhaps matches TRBD2 (6 bases). Trimming shortened V by 0 bases and J by 0 bases, and 14 bases separated the two germline ends. The CDR3 has 16 residues. Germline V gene lookup returns CDR1 DFQATT and CDR2 SNEGSKA (reference sequence). This chain's CDR3 is CSARDLRRGYQETQYF. CDR3 DNA: TGCAGTGCTAGAGATCTCCGACGGGGGTACCAAGAGACCCAGTACTTC.

The gene calls are TRBV7-2 and TRBJ2-5; TRBD1 matches at 8 bases. J was trimmed by 3 bases and V by 2 bases; bases with no gene match: 11. Germline CDR1 is SGHTA and CDR2 is FQGNSA. The CDR3 extends over 17 amino acids. DNA for the CDR3: TGTGCCAGCAGCTTATTGCCGACAGGGGTAGGGAAAGAGACCCAGTACTTC. It is translated as CASSLLPTGVGKETQYF.

The chain is built from TRBV2 and TRBJ1-6, with D possibly being TRBD1 (6 bases). The CDR3 covers 15 residues. V was shortened by 5 bases and J by 13 bases, with 21 bases between the two germline ends. In germline, CDR1 is SNHLY, CDR2 FYNNEI. DNA of the CDR3: TGTGCCAGCAGTTTAGGGGGGGGGGGGAATCAGCCCCTCCACTTT. Protein sequence: CASSLGGGGNQPLHF.